The rows below give T cell receptor beta chains drawn from one sample of a study of regulatory T cells in long-lasting Graves disease. A single record per CDR3 protein comes from TCRdb applying MiXCR to the multiplex PCR reads. This table has 250,000 to 300,000 distinct CDR3 sequences, about 18% appearing once. The same data also contributed to another study, on T cells in Graves' hyperthyroidism and ophthalmopathy.

The sequenced sample was peripheral blood mononuclear cells (PBMCs), obtained at new diagnosis, from a patient treated with antithyroid drugs. The receptors were gathered from a woman in her 30s with Graves disease. Both conserved end residues are part of each CDR3. A D gene is named only where the DNA matches it firmly. For some rows the clone size is stated as once, few or many, or as a class when expanded; others skip it.

clone size: many
J gene: TRBJ1-5
V gene: TRBV5-1
D gene: NA
CDR3 DNA: TGCGCCAGCAGCTTAACTGGTGGGGTAGCCCAGCATTTT
CDR3 protein: CASSLTGGVAQHF

clone size: many
J gene: TRBJ2-1
V gene: TRBV6-2/TRBV6-3
D gene: NA
CDR3 DNA: TGTGCCAGCAGTTACCCAGGGGGGAATTACAATGAGCAGTTCTTC
CDR3 protein: CASSYPGGNYNEQFF

clone size: many
J gene: TRBJ1-2
V gene: TRBV20-1
D gene: NA
CDR3 DNA: TGCAGTGCTAGAGACCCGGAGGAAGGCTACACCTTC
CDR3 protein: CSARDPEEGYTF

clone size: NA
J gene: TRBJ1-4
V gene: TRBV3-1
D gene: NA
CDR3 DNA: TGTGCCAGCAGCCAATATCGACCGAGTGGGGCCGGGGCCAGAGGCGAAAAACTGTTTTTT
CDR3 protein: CASSQYRPSGAGARGEKLFF

clone size: NA
J gene: TRBJ1-1
V gene: TRBV7-2
D gene: TRBD1
CDR3 DNA: TGTGCCAGCAGCTCTAAATTTACAGGGGGCATCGCTGAAGCTTTCTTT
CDR3 protein: CASSSKFTGGIAEAFF

clone size: few
J gene: TRBJ1-2
V gene: TRBV5-1
D gene: NA
CDR3 DNA: TGCGCCAGCAGCTCACTCCCCTCCGGGACCCCTTCCTACACCTTC
CDR3 protein: CASSSLPSGTPSYTF

clone size: many
J gene: TRBJ1-1
V gene: TRBV3-1
D gene: NA
CDR3 DNA: TGTGCCAGCAGCCAAGAAGGACCCAACACTGAAGCTTTCTTT
CDR3 protein: CASSQEGPNTEAFF

clone size: NA
J gene: TRBJ1-2
V gene: TRBV12-3/TRBV12-4
D gene: NA
CDR3 DNA: TGTGCCAGCAGTCGCCTACGGGGAGGGAACTATGGCTACACCTTC
CDR3 protein: CASSRLRGGNYGYTF

clone size: many
J gene: TRBJ2-7
V gene: TRBV20-1
D gene: NA
CDR3 DNA: TGCAGTGCTAGTCTCAGGGGGGCCGGGTACGAGCAGTACTTC
CDR3 protein: CSASLRGAGYEQYF

clone size: many
J gene: TRBJ2-2
V gene: TRBV7-2
D gene: TRBD2
CDR3 DNA: TGTGCCAGCAGCTTACGGAGCGGGGGGGCGTTCGGGGAGCTGTTTTTT
CDR3 protein: CASSLRSGGAFGELFF